This T cell receptor beta chain comes out of a study of T-cell memory formation after mild COVID-19. This clonotype has just a few counts. Its cognate antigen is unknown. General study points: For contracting clones, CD4+ ones sat mainly in CM and EM, CD8+ in EMRA. Unconfirmed was the SARS-CoV-2 specificity of second-wave clones that peaked on day 37.

TCRdb re-derived calls from the 5' RACE reads in MiXCR, one entry per CDR3 protein. The sample has around 530,000 distinct CDR3 sequences, about 20% seen once. This receptor was identified in an adult woman who had mild COVID-19 (a few samples of this study predate the infection). Cell type and time point are not known. Sequenced sample: PBMCs or a T cell subset sorted from them (not recorded which).

CDR3 coding DNA: TGTGCCAGCAGCTCGCTGCGACCCGGAGGTGAAGCTTTCTTT. Translating gives CASSSLRPGGEAFF. V gene TRBV11-1 combines with J gene TRBJ1-1; D uncertain. Germline V gene sequence: CDR1 SGHAT, CDR2 FQDESV (reference sequence). V dropped 4 bases and J dropped 7 bases, with 16 bases sitting between them. CDR3 size: 14 residues.